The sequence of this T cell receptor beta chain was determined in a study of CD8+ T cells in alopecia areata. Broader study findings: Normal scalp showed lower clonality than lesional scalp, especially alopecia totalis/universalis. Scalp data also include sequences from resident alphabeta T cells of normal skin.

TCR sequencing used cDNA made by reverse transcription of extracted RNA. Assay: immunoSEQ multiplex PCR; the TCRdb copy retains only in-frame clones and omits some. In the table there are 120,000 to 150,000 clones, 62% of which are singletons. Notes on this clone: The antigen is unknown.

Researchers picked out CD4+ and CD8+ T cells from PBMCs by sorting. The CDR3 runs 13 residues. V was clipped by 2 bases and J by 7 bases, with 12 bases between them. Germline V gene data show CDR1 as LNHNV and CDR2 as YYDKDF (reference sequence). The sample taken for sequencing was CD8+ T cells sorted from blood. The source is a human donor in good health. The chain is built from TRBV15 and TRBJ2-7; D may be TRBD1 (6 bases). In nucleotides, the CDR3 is TGTGCCACCAGCAGATACAGGGAACGAGAGCAGTACTTC. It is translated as CATSRYREREQYF. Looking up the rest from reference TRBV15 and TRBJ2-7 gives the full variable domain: DAMVIQNPRYQVTQFGKPVTLSCSQTLNHNVMYWYQQKSSQAPKLLFHYYDKDFNNEADTPDNFQSRRPNTSFCFLDIRSPGLGDTAMYLCATSRYREREQYFGPGTRLTVT.